These 20 T cell receptor beta chains were sequenced from one sample in a study of T cell responses to AZD1222 COVID-19 vaccine. Here immunoSEQ multiplex PCR was the method, and the copy in TCRdb shows in-frame clones only, minus some. Among roughly 120,000 clones, roughly 84% were seen once, and the ten largest hold roughly a sixth. Material: peripheral blood, obtained 28 days after the second AZD1222 dose. These receptors came from an adult who received the AZD1222 COVID-19 vaccine.

The V gene is TRBV5-1, the J gene TRBJ1-2; D unresolved. CDR1 and CDR2 from the germline V gene are SGHRS and YFSETQ. The CDR3 loop spans 13 amino acids. Trimming left V 4 bases short and J 8 bases short, with 15 bases between. This CDR3 reads CASSPDDVGGYTF. CDR3 bases: TGCGCCAGCAGCCCGGACGACGTGGGAGGCTACACCTTC.

The rearrangement uses TRBV7-2 and TRBJ2-1, with no clear D. From germline, CDR1 is SGHTA and CDR2 FQGNSA. Trimming shortened V by 2 bases and J by 7 bases, and 6 bases separated the two germline ends. The CDR3 is 12 amino acids. The CDR3 sequence is CASSLTVNEQFF. In DNA, the CDR3 is TGTGCCAGCAGCTTAACCGTGAATGAGCAGTTCTTC.

V gene TRBV28 combines with J gene TRBJ2-2; 7 positions match TRBD1. Trimming took 8 bases from V and 4 from J; bases not matched to a gene: 10. The CDR3 is made up of 15 amino acids. Germline V lookup: CDR1 MDHEN, CDR2 SYDVKM. The chain's CDR3 is CASWDRSRSTGELFF. The CDR3 nucleotides are TGTGCCAGCTGGGACAGATCACGATCCACCGGGGAGCTGTTTTTT.

V gene TRBV6-2 or TRBV6-3 combines with J gene TRBJ2-7; D ambiguous. The CDR3 sequence is 12 residues long. Germline values: CDR1 MNHEY, CDR2 SVGEGT. V was trimmed by 0 bases and J by 4 bases, leaving 4 bases between them. CDR3 DNA sequence: TGTGCCAGCAGTTACTCGAGATACGAGCAGTACTTC. Its translation: CASSYSRYEQYF.

This clone has only a few counts. V gene TRBV6-5 combines with J gene TRBJ1-1; the D is unclear. Germline V CDR1 and CDR2: MNHEY, SVGAGI. The CDR3 covers 15 residues. Trimming stripped 6 bases from V and 1 base from J, with 15 bases between. The CDR3 protein is CASRPRPMGNTEAFF. The CDR3, as DNA: TGTGCCAGCAGACCCCGACCGATGGGGAACACTGAAGCTTTCTTT.

The chain employs TRBV28 and TRBJ1-5, with D possibly matching TRBD1 (5 bases). V dropped 9 bases and J dropped 0 bases, with 15 bases sitting between them. The CDR3 extends over 15 amino acids. Germline lookup yields CDR1 MDHEN and CDR2 SYDVKM. CDR3 sequence: CASSFLGPSNQPQHF. The CDR3 coding sequence is TGTGCCAGTAGCTTTCTGGGGCCTAGCAATCAGCCCCAGCATTTT.

The genes are TRBV19 and TRBJ2-1; TRBD1 matches at 8 bases. Germline CDR1 and CDR2: LNHDA and SQIVND (reference sequence). Trimming at V came to 2 bases and at J to 0 bases, leaving 0 bases not matched to a gene. The length of the CDR3 is 15 residues. The CDR3, as DNA: TGTGCCAGTAGTATAACAGGGGGCTCCTACAATGAGCAGTTCTTC. Amino acid sequence: CASSITGGSYNEQFF.

This chain joins TRBV29-1 and TRBJ1-1; a weak D match, TRBD1 (5 bases). V shed 0 bases and J shed 4 bases, with 15 bases lying between them. The CDR3 sequence is 15 residues long. Germline lookup yields CDR1 SQVTM and CDR2 ANQGSEA. This CDR3 is CSVEDYSRVITEAFF. Here the CDR3 DNA reads TGCAGCGTTGAAGATTATTCCAGGGTGATCACTGAAGCTTTCTTT.

The V call is TRBV4-3, the J call TRBJ2-2; D is ambiguous. The germline V and J ends were trimmed by 3 bases and 7 bases, with 9 bases remaining between them. The CDR3 consists of 13 residues. Germline CDR1 reads LGHNA; CDR2 reads YSLEER. The DNA for the CDR3 is TGCGCCAGCAGCCATCCCGACATCGGGGAGCTGTTTTTT. It encodes CASSHPDIGELFF.

Details on this clone: No conserved phenylalanine or tryptophan ends this CDR3, so it is likely a read error. The limits of the CDR3 on the DNA are not certain, so only TCRdb's listed CDR3 is given. This rearrangement joins TRBV6-5 to TRBJ1-4; the tabulated D call, TRBD1, remains unverified against the DNA. Germline CDR1 MNHEY, CDR2 SVGAGI. The CDR3 extends over 13 residues, inclusive of both ends. The CDR3 sequence is CASSYSRPGQPRY.

The rearrangement links TRBV7-3 to TRBJ2-1; 10 bases fit TRBD2. Germline loops: CDR1 SGHTA, CDR2 FQGTGA. There are 17 residues in the CDR3. The ends lost 2 bases at V and 4 bases at J; junction bases unmatched: 8. Written as DNA, the CDR3 is TGTGCCAGCAGCTTATGGGCTAGCGGGAGATATTACAATGAGCAGTTCTTC. Its translation: CASSLWASGRYYNEQFF. Looking up the rest from reference TRBV7-3 and TRBJ2-1 gives the full variable domain: GAGVSQTPSNKVTEKGKYVELRCDPISGHTALYWYRQSLGQGPEFLIYFQGTGAADDSGLPNDRFFAVRPEGSVSTLKIQRTERGDSAVYLCASSLWASGRYYNEQFFGPGTRLTVL.

This clone has only one observation. This chain connects TRBV19 to TRBJ1-4; 7 nucleotides agree with TRBD1. In germline, CDR1 is LNHDA, CDR2 SQIVND (reference sequence). V lost 5 bases and J lost 8; bases outside the gene matches: 11. The CDR3 is 15 amino acids. The CDR3 sequence: CASSPYRGEEEKLFF. CDR3 coding DNA: TGTGCCAGTAGTCCATACAGGGGAGAGGAAGAAAAACTGTTTTTT.

This chain uses TRBV6-6 with TRBJ1-1; D ambiguous. V gave up 0 bases and J gave up 4 bases, with 9 bases separating them. Germline CDR1 MNHNY, CDR2 SVGAGI (reference sequence). This CDR3 is built from 14 residues. The CDR3 nucleotides read TGTGCCAGCAGTTACTCGCGATTTGCCACTGAAGCTTTCTTT. Amino acids: CASSYSRFATEAFF.

The chain has TRBV28 and TRBJ2-1; D is possibly TRBD1 or TRBD2 (5 bases each). The V and J ends lost 3 bases and 4 bases respectively, with 13 bases between them. The CDR3 loop spans 15 amino acids. Germline-derived CDR1 and CDR2 are MDHEN and SYDVKM. The CDR3 loop reads CASSLKGRIYNEQFF. As DNA, the CDR3 is TGTGCCAGCAGTTTGAAGGGACGCATTTACAATGAGCAGTTCTTC.

The chain couples TRBV28 to TRBJ1-2, with TRBD1 identical over 7 bases. The CDR3 has 13 residues. The V gene end was trimmed by 2 bases and the J gene end by 7 bases; junction bases not matched to a gene: 4. Germline V gene sequence: CDR1 MDHEN, CDR2 SYDVKM. CDR3: CASSLRTGAGYTF. CDR3 coding DNA: TGTGCCAGCAGTTTACGGACAGGCGCTGGCTACACCTTC.

The chain is built from TRBV9 and TRBJ1-6; weak D call: TRBD1 (6 bases). Trimming removed 7 bases at V and 7 bases at J, with 15 bases between. The germline gives CDR1 SGDLS, CDR2 YYNGEE. This CDR3 comprises 14 residues. In DNA form, the CDR3 reads TGTGCCAGCCAGGGGATCGCGCGCAATTCACCCCTCCACTTT. This codes for CASQGIARNSPLHF.

The chain employs TRBV6-2 or TRBV6-3 and TRBJ1-2; D not certain. Germline CDR1 MNHEY, CDR2 SVGEGT. V was pared by 0 bases and J by 6 bases, with 11 bases between. The CDR3 runs 14 residues. CDR3 in amino acids: CASSYSPEKDGYTF. CDR3 nucleotides: TGTGCCAGCAGTTACTCCCCAGAGAAAGATGGCTACACCTTC.

This chain links TRBV29-1 with TRBJ1-2; D not certain. This CDR3 spans 13 amino acids. Germline V gene data show CDR1 as SQVTM and CDR2 as ANQGSEA. V shed 3 bases and J shed 8 bases, with 16 bases lying between them. CDR3 in DNA: TGCAGCGTTGACAACACCCGGAGGGTCGGCTACACCTTC. Its protein product is CSVDNTRRVGYTF.

The chain uses TRBV10-1 and TRBJ2-5, with TRBD2 matching 7 bases. Germline V gene data show CDR1 as WNHNN and CDR2 as SYGVQD (reference sequence). With 2 bases clipped from V and 7 bases from J, the junction kept 10 bases outside the gene matches. CDR3 length: 15 residues. CDR3 sequence (DNA): TGCGCCAGCAGTGAGGGCGGGAGTGCCATCAGGACCCAGTACTTC. Its translation is CASSEGGSAIRTQYF.

This chain uses TRBV19 with TRBJ1-6; 8 bases are shared with TRBD1. The CDR3 sequence is 19 residues long. V lost 6 bases to trimming and J lost 2 bases; unmatched junction nucleotides: 15. The germline CDR1 and CDR2 sequences are LNHDA and SQIVND (reference sequence). This CDR3 reads CASSYRQGLGFAYNSPLHF. The CDR3 DNA reads TGTGCCAGTAGCTATCGACAGGGGCTGGGTTTTGCCTATAATTCACCCCTCCACTTT.